This section outlines one T cell receptor (beta chain) sequence together with its context. Antigen specificity is unknown. Cells defined as naive were viable CD3+CD4+ or CD3+CD8+ and CCR7+CD45RA+CD45RO-CD95-CD27+CD28+. This related bone marrow graft donor gave peripheral blood on the day of marrow donation. Some clones are missing from TCRdb's copy, which holds only in-frame ones; the method was immunoSEQ multiplex PCR. The repertoire holds 30,000 or so clones, with about 90% as singletons. The data originate from a study of T cells after posttransplantation cyclophosphamide. Study-wide results and limits: Later post-transplant blood repertoires were often dominated by donor CD8+ memory clones.

The sequencing sample was made of naive CD4+ T cells sorted from PBMCs. The clonotype comes from a woman in her sixties or seventies in good health, CMV-negative, and a related stem cell transplant donor.

This CDR3 reads CASSYSGQGYEQYF. The CDR3 nucleotides are TGTGCCAGCAGTTACTCGGGACAGGGCTACGAGCAGTACTTC. V is TRBV6-5 and J is TRBJ2-7; 9 positions agree with TRBD1. V gave up 0 bases and J gave up 3 bases; unmatched junction bases: 0. CDR3 size: 14 residues. Germline V lookup: CDR1 MNHEY, CDR2 SVGAGI.